The 10 T cell receptor beta chains given below trace back to one sample, sequenced in a study of blood T cell repertoires in COVID-19. TCRdb keeps only in-frame clones here, not all; method: immunoSEQ multiplex PCR. The table lists tens of thousands of clones, less than 90% of them singletons. What was sequenced was peripheral blood. All receptors derive from a man between 45 and 60 years old with acute or convalescent COVID-19.

The count of this clone is one. This chain connects TRBV7-2 to TRBJ2-1, with D perhaps matching TRBD2 (5 bases). This CDR3 contains 17 residues. V lost 1 base, J lost 4 bases, and 17 bases lay in between. Germline CDR1 and CDR2: SGHTA and FQGNSA. CDR3 residues: CASSLEPRNEGYNEQFF. CDR3 nucleotide sequence: TGTGCCAGCAGCTTAGAGCCTCGGAATGAGGGTTACAATGAGCAGTTCTTC.

This clone has just one count. This chain connects TRBV30 to TRBJ1-2, with D hard to call. Trimming cost V 2 bases and J 6 bases, with 10 bases left between them. Germline V gives CDR1 GTSNPN, CDR2 SVGIG (reference sequence). The CDR3 contains 12 residues. Written as DNA, the CDR3 is TGTGCCTGGAGTCGTCAGGTTGATGGCTACACCTTC. Translation: CAWSRQVDGYTF.

The chain combines TRBV7-2 with TRBJ2-7; a weak D match, TRBD1 (5 bases). V was pared by 3 bases and J by 7 bases, with 16 bases between. The CDR3 runs 14 residues. Looked up from germline, CDR1 is SGHTA and CDR2 is FQGNSA. The CDR3 DNA reads TGTGCCAGCAGCTTGCGAGACAGTCTTTGGGAGCAGTACTTC. It translates to CASSLRDSLWEQYF.

The gene calls are TRBV30 and TRBJ1-4, with TRBD1 matching over 9 bases. The J segment lost 10 bases and the V segment lost 2 bases, leaving 14 bases of the junction unmatched. This CDR3 region has 16 residues. CDR1 is GTSNPN, CDR2 SVGIG, per germline (reference sequence). DNA of the CDR3: TGTGCCTGGAGTTACACTCCCGGGACAGGGCGAGGAAAACTGTTTTTT. This codes for CAWSYTPGTGRGKLFF.

This chain joins TRBV7-2 and TRBJ2-2, with TRBD2 identical over 9 bases. From germline, CDR1 is SGHTA and CDR2 FQGNSA. J lost 6 bases, V lost 6 bases, and 17 bases had no gene match. This CDR3 contains 18 residues. CDR3: CASRPRTAGGGGPGELFF. As DNA, the CDR3 is TGTGCCAGCAGGCCTAGAACAGCGGGAGGAGGGGGACCCGGGGAGCTGTTTTTT. The full variable domain, with the rest looked up from reference TRBV7-2 and TRBJ2-2, is GAGVSQSPSNKVTEKGKDVELRCDPISGHTALYWYRQSLGQGLEFLIYFQGNSAPDKSGLPSDRFSAERTGGSVSTLTIQRTQQEDSAVYLCASRPRTAGGGGPGELFFGEGSRLTVL.

V is TRBV14 and J is TRBJ1-2, with D tentatively TRBD1 (6 bases). V lost 3 bases and J 3 bases, leaving 8 bases between the germline ends. Per the germline V gene, CDR1 is SGHDN and CDR2 is FVKESK. The CDR3 runs 13 residues. CDR3 residues: CASSHGTYYGYTF. CDR3 DNA sequence: TGTGCCAGCAGCCACGGGACATACTATGGCTACACCTTC.

V usage is TRBV14 and J usage is TRBJ2-7, with D maybe TRBD2 (6 bases). CDR1 and CDR2 from the germline V gene are SGHDN and FVKESK. The CDR3 covers 19 residues. Trimming removed 0 bases at V and 4 bases at J, with 25 bases between. CDR3 sequence (DNA): TGTGCCAGCAGCCAAGAGCTTGTGGACGCGGGGCGGTTGGCATACGAGCAGTACTTC. Protein product: CASSQELVDAGRLAYEQYF. Supplemented by reference TRBV14 and TRBJ2-7, the full variable domain reads EAGVTQFPSHSVIEKGQTVTLRCDPISGHDNLYWYRRVMGKEIKFLLHFVKESKQDESGMPNNRFLAERTGGTYSTLKVQPAELEDSGVYFCASSQELVDAGRLAYEQYFGPGTRLTVT.

In DNA, the CDR3 is TGTGCCAGCACGGGATATCCTAACTATGGCTACACCTTC. Its protein product is CASTGYPNYGYTF. The genes are TRBV2 and TRBJ1-2, with D unclear. The CDR3 sequence is 13 residues long. Germline loops: CDR1 SNHLY, CDR2 FYNNEI. Trimming stripped 7 bases from V and 0 bases from J, with 9 bases between.

V is TRBV5-1 and J is TRBJ1-3; unclear D gene. The CDR3 totals 14 residues. With 7 bases removed from V and 2 bases from J, the gap between germline ends came to 13 bases. CDR1 and CDR2 from the germline V gene are SGHRS and YFSETQ. CDR3 sequence reads: CASSLLGPGNTIYF. The CDR3 nucleotides are TGCGCCAGCTCCCTTTTGGGCCCTGGAAACACCATATATTTT.

The J gene is TRBJ2-7, the V gene TRBV7-2; D not certain. The CDR3 is 14 residues long. Trimming removed 0 bases from V and 1 base from J, with 7 bases in between. Germline CDR1 and CDR2: SGHTA and FQGNSA. DNA of the CDR3: TGTGCCAGCAGCTTAGCTCTAACTTCCTACGAGCAGTACTTC. Its protein product is CASSLALTSYEQYF.